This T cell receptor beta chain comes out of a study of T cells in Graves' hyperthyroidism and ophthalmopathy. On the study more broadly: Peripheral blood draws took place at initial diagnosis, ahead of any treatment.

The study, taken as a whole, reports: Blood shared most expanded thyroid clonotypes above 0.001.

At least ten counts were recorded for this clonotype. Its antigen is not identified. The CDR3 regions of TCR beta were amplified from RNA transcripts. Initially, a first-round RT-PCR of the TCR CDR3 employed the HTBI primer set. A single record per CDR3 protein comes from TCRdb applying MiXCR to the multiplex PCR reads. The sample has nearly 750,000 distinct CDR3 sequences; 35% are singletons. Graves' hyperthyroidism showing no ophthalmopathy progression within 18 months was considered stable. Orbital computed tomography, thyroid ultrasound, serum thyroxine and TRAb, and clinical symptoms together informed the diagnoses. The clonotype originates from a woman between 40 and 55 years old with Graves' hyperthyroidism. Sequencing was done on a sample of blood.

In DNA form, the CDR3 reads TGTGCCAGCAGTCGCCGGGACAGCGGACAGCCCCAGCATTTT. It translates to CASSRRDSGQPQHF. V gene TRBV12-3 or TRBV12-4 combines with J gene TRBJ1-5; 7 nucleotides agree with TRBD1. Losses at the gene ends were 5 bases for V and 7 bases for J; bases not matched to a gene: 8. The CDR3 length is 14 residues.